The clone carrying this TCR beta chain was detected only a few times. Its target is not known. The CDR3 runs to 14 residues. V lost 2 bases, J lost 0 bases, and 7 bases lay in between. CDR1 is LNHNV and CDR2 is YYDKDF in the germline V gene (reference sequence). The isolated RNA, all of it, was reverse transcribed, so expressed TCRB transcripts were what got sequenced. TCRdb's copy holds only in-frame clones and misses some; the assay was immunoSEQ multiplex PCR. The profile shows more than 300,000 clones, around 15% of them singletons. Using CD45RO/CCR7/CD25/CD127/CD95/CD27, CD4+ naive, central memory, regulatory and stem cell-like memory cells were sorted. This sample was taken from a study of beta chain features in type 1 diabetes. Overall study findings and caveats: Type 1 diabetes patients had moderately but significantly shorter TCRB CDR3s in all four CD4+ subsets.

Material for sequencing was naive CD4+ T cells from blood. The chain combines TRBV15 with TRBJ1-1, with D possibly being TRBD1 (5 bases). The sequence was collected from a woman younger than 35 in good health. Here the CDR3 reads CATSRQGMNTEAFF. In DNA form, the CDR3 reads TGTGCCACCAGCAGACAGGGAATGAACACTGAAGCTTTCTTT.